This T cell receptor beta chain was obtained from a study of cytomegalovirus exposure and HLA in healthy donors. Study results and limitations: Despite most TCR sequences being rare, some public TCRs occurred in many donors. Fewer N-insertions than the roughly 700-donor mean were reportedly shown by an Asian-associated ancestry cluster in a later analysis.

Primers: 60 Vbeta forward and 13 Jbeta reverse. Produced via immunoSEQ multiplex PCR; TCRdb's table is partial and in-frame only. The sample has about 98,000 clones; around 80% are singletons. The CDR3 totals 16 residues. The germline V gene encodes CDR1 SGHAT and CDR2 FQNNGV. Trimming removed 1 base at V and 5 bases at J, with 14 bases between. As regards this clone: Its antigen is still unknown.

Sequencing input: PBMCs. The chain is built from TRBV11-2 and TRBJ2-2; a weak D match, TRBD1 (7 bases). The receptor comes from a man between 60 and 75 years old in good health and CMV-seropositive. CDR3 loop: CASSLGRGRGTGELFF. CDR3 nucleotide sequence: TGTGCCAGCAGCTTAGGGAGGGGGCGAGGAACCGGGGAGCTGTTTTTT.